The 12 T cell receptor beta chains below were found in one sample sequenced in a study of lymphopenia after photon versus proton radiotherapy (dated by TCRdb to about 2019). Libraries were constructed by the immunoSEQ multiplex PCR assay. What TCRdb holds here is the immuneACCESS table cut down to in-frame rearrangements. Part of the clones is not present; checked against another copy, under half of the missing clones reflect an unresolved V gene, and the others are unexplained. The sample table holds 55,000 to 70,000 clones, of which 86% were seen once. 2% to 3% of the sample comes from the top ten. The source material was peripheral blood, sampled from a patient treated with photon-based radiotherapy. These receptor sequences come from a man aged 35 to 55 with gastric cancer.

This chain connects TRBV7-2 to TRBJ1-2, with D possibly TRBD1 on 6 matching bases. This CDR3 is built from 14 residues. The V and J ends lost 7 bases and 4 bases respectively, with 16 bases between them. Germline-derived CDR1 and CDR2 are SGHTA and FQGNSA. CDR3 sequence: CASTWQGTGYGYTF. The DNA for the CDR3 is TGTGCCAGCACCTGGCAGGGGACGGGCTATGGCTACACCTTC.

The chain couples TRBV7-3 to TRBJ1-2; D not certain. Germline lookup yields CDR1 SGHTA and CDR2 FQGTGA. Trimming stripped 3 bases from V and 4 bases from J, with 15 bases between. The CDR3 is 15 residues long. CDR3 sequence (DNA): TGTGCCAGCAGCTTGTCTTCGGGGAGTCGCTATGGCTACACCTTC. It translates to CASSLSSGSRYGYTF.

This clone was seen once. V usage is TRBV10-3 and J usage is TRBJ2-5; D is unclear. The CDR3 has 13 amino acids. Germline V gene sequence: CDR1 ENHRY, CDR2 SYGVKD. Trimming took 6 bases from V and 0 from J, leaving 8 bases between them. The CDR3 reads CAISRSNQETQYF. The CDR3 DNA reads as TGTGCCATCAGCCGCTCTAACCAAGAGACCCAGTACTTC.

This chain joins TRBV7-8 and TRBJ2-7, with D possibly matching TRBD2 (5 bases). The CDR3 has 14 amino acids. V was pared by 6 bases and J by 2 bases, with 14 bases between. Germline values: CDR1 SGHVS, CDR2 FQNEAQ. The DNA for the CDR3 is TGTGCCAGCAGGTCCGACTACTCTCCCTACGAGCAGTACTTC. It translates to CASRSDYSPYEQYF.

The sample holds one count of this clone. This CDR3 is CASSPGSGSSYEQYF. CDR3 bases: TGTGCCAGCAGCCCCGGGAGCGGAAGCTCCTACGAGCAGTACTTC. J is TRBJ2-7 and V is TRBV11-3; the D gene is possibly TRBD2 (6 bases). V was cut by 5 bases and J by 0 bases, with 14 bases left in between. Per the germline V gene, CDR1 is SGHNT and CDR2 is YENEEA. This CDR3 spans 15 amino acids.

The chain joins TRBV9 to TRBJ1-2; 10 nucleotides line up with TRBD1. The germline gives CDR1 SGDLS, CDR2 YYNGEE. Unmatched junction bases numbered 23, after V lost 3 bases and J lost 6 bases. This CDR3 is built from 20 residues. CDR3 nucleotide sequence: TGTGCCAGCAGCGGGGGACAGGGGAGGATTTATCGTCTACGAGGAAATGGCTACACCTTC. Its translation is CASSGGQGRIYRLRGNGYTF.

The chain is built from TRBV5-5 and TRBJ1-4; D is undetermined. Germline CDR1 is SGHKS and CDR2 is YYEKEE (reference sequence). V was cut by 1 base and J by 0 bases, with 7 bases left in between. The CDR3 runs 15 residues. The CDR3 nucleotides read TGTGCCAGCAGCTTGAGCCTTGCAACTAATGAAAAACTGTTTTTT. Translation gives CASSLSLATNEKLFF.

The chain carries TRBV29-1 and TRBJ1-2; no reliable D call. Germline assignment: CDR1 SQVTM and CDR2 ANQGSEA. V shed 7 bases and J shed 2 bases, with 11 bases lying between them. This CDR3 contains 12 residues. The CDR3 spells CSASDGNYGYTF. CDR3 DNA sequence: TGCAGCGCTTCGGACGGAAACTATGGCTACACCTTC.

The chain carries TRBV7-9 and TRBJ1-4, with D possibly matching TRBD1 (6 bases). The CDR3 totals 15 residues. Trimming took 0 bases from V and 5 from J, leaving 10 bases between them. Per the germline V gene, CDR1 is SEHNR and CDR2 is FQNEAQ (reference sequence). CDR3 DNA sequence: TGTGCCAGCAGCTTAGCCGGGACACAGAATGAAAAACTGTTTTTT. Translated, it gives CASSLAGTQNEKLFF.

The genes are TRBV5-1 and TRBJ1-3, with 12 bases lining up with TRBD1. Germline assignment: CDR1 SGHRS and CDR2 YFSETQ. The CDR3 runs 18 residues. The trim removed 4 bases at V and 4 bases at J, leaving 12 bases unmatched. Here the CDR3 DNA reads TGCGCCAGCAGCGTGATTCCGGGACAGGGGGCGGGAGGAAACACCATATATTTT. Protein sequence: CASSVIPGQGAGGNTIYF.

This clone was seen once. V and J are TRBV18 and TRBJ1-5, with no clear D. This CDR3 has 14 amino acids. The ends were cut back, 2 bases at V and 5 bases at J, with 10 bases in the middle. CDR1 KGHSH and CDR2 LQKENI come from the germline V gene. The chain's CDR3 is CASSPSSHDQPQHF. CDR3 bases: TGTGCCAGCTCACCATCCTCGCACGATCAGCCCCAGCATTTT. The complete variable domain, with remaining parts taken from reference TRBV18 and TRBJ1-5, reads NAGVMQNPRHLVRRRGQEARLRCSPMKGHSHVYWYRQLPEEGLKFMVYLQKENIIDESGMPKERFSAEFPKEGPSILRIQQVVRGDSAAYFCASSPSSHDQPQHFGDGTRLSIL.

This chain links TRBV19 with TRBJ2-1; D call uncertain. Germline V lookup: CDR1 LNHDA, CDR2 SQIVND (reference sequence). CDR3 length equals 13 residues. Deletions cut 8 bases from V and 2 bases from J, with 10 bases between. CDR3 coding DNA: TGTGCCAGTGTCAGTACCACCTACAATGAGCAGTTCTTC. Translated, it gives CASVSTTYNEQFF.